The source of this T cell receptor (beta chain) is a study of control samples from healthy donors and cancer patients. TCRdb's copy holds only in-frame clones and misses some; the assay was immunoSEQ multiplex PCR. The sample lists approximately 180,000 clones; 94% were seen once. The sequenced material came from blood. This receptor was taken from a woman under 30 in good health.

The CDR3 sequence is CASSRGGQDEQFF. CDR3 DNA: TGTGCCAGCAGCCGCGGGGGTCAGGATGAGCAGTTCTTC. J is TRBJ2-1 and V is TRBV3-1 (or the pseudogene TRBV3-2), with 7 bases identical to TRBD2. Trimming took 4 bases from V and 8 from J; bases not matched to a gene: 5. CDR3 size: 13 residues. Germline V lookup: CDR1 LGHDT, CDR2 YNNKEL (reference sequence).